The rows below give T cell receptor beta chains drawn from one sample of a study of blood T cell repertoires in COVID-19. TCRdb's table, derived via immunoSEQ multiplex PCR, lists solely in-frame clones and lacks some. The table has over 40,000 clones, approximately 86% seen once; the top ten hold about 3.2%. The sample comprised peripheral blood. These receptor sequences come from a woman older than 75 with acute or convalescent COVID-19. Both conserved end residues are part of each CDR3. Fields, in order: D gene, V gene, clone size, J gene, CDR3 DNA, CDR3 protein. A D gene is named only where the DNA matches it firmly. Clone size is given for some rows only: seen once, a few or many times, or a class if the clone is expanded.

NA	TRBV4-2	NA	TRBJ2-3	TGTGCCAGCAGCCAAGTGGGTAGGGGCCATGGGGATACGCAGTATTTT	CASSQVGRGHGDTQYF
NA	TRBV5-1	NA	TRBJ1-4	TGCGCCAGCAGGCCTGAGTCAACTAATGAAAAACTGTTTTTT	CASRPESTNEKLFF
NA	TRBV30	NA	TRBJ1-5	TGTGCCTGGAGTGTACTAAACAATCAGCCCCAGCATTTT	CAWSVLNNQPQHF
TRBD1	TRBV27	NA	TRBJ1-3	TGTGCCAGCAGCACCGGCCCAGGGACAGGGGGCTTTGGAAACACCATATATTTT	CASSTGPGTGGFGNTIYF
TRBD2	TRBV9	few	TRBJ2-5	TGTGCCAGCAGCGCCTCTAGCGGGTCTTTGGACCAGTACTTC	CASSASSGSLDQYF
TRBD2	TRBV6-2/TRBV6-3	NA	TRBJ2-5	TGTGCCAGCAGCCGTCCCCATGGGAGGGCCCAAGAGACCCAGTACTTC	CASSRPHGRAQETQYF
TRBD1	TRBV3-1/TRBV3-2	NA	TRBJ1-1	TGTGCCAGCAGCCGAAATCCGGGACAGGGGGGTGAAGCTTTCTTT	CASSRNPGQGGEAFF
NA	TRBV3-1/TRBV3-2	NA	TRBJ2-2	TGTGCCAGCAGCCAATCACCGGGACAGAACACCGGGGAGCTGTTTTTT	CASSQSPGQNTGELFF
TRBD1	TRBV7-2	NA	TRBJ1-4	TGTGCCAGCAGTTTCTCACAGGGGGCTTTGGAAAAACTGTTTTTT	CASSFSQGALEKLFF
NA	TRBV3-1/TRBV3-2	once	TRBJ1-2	TGTGCCAGCAGCCCCCGGGAAGGGCCTAGCTATGGCTACACCTTC	CASSPREGPSYGYTF
NA	TRBV9	NA	TRBJ2-3	TGTGCCAGCAGCGCTAACCCTCGGGATACGCAGTATTTT	CASSANPRDTQYF
TRBD1	TRBV2	NA	TRBJ2-7	TGTGCCAGCAGTGAAGAGGGACAGGGGTCCTACGAGCAGTACTTC	CASSEEGQGSYEQYF
NA	TRBV15	NA	TRBJ1-4	TGTGCCACCAGCAGAGATTCAGGGTACGGGGAAAAACTGTTTTTT	CATSRDSGYGEKLFF
TRBD1	TRBV5-1	NA	TRBJ1-1	TGCGCCAGCAGTGGGGGACAGGTCAACACTGAAGCTTTCTTT	CASSGGQVNTEAFF
NA	TRBV5-1	NA	TRBJ1-2	TGCGCCAGCAGCCCCGACCTACAGGGAAAGGTTGGGGGCTACACCTTC	CASSPDLQGKVGGYTF
NA	TRBV9	NA	TRBJ1-6	TGTGCCAGCAGCGTAGGAGGGTCAAATTCACCCCTCCACTTT	CASSVGGSNSPLHF